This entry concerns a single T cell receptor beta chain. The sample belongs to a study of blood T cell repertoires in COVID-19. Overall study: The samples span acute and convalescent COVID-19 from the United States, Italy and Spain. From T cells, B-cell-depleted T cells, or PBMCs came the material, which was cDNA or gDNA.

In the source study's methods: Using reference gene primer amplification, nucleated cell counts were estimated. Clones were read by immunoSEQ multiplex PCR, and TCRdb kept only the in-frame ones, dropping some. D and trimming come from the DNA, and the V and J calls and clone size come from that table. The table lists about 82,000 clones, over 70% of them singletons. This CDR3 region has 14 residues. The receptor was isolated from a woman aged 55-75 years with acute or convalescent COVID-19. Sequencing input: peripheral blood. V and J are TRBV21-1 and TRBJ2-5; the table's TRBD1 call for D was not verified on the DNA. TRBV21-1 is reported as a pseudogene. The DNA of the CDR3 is TGTGCCAGCAGCAAAGTCGGAGACAGCGAGACCCAGTACTTC. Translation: CASSKVGDSETQYF.